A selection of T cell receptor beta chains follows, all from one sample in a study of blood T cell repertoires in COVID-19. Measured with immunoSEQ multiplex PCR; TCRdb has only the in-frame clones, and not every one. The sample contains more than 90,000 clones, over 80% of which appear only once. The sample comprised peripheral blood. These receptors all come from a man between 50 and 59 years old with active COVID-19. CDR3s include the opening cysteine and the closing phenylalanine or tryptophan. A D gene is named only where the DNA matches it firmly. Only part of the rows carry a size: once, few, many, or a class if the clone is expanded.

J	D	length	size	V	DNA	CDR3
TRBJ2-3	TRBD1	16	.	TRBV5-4	TGTGCCAGCAGCTTACCTAGGACAGGACCCACAGATACGCAGTATTTT	CASSLPRTGPTDTQYF
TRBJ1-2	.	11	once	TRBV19	TGTGCCACCAGATGGGGGGATGGCTACACCTTC	CATRWGDGYTF
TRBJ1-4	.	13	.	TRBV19	TGTGCCAGTAGAGACAGATCGAATGAAAAACTGTTTTTT	CASRDRSNEKLFF
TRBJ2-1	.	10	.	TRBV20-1	TGCAGTGCTAGGCGGGGTAAGCAGTTCTTC	CSARRGKQFF
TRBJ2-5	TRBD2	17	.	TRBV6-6	TGTGCCAGCAGCCGAGGACTAGCGGAGGGGTTTCAAGAGACCCAGTACTTC	CASSRGLAEGFQETQYF
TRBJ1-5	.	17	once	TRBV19	TGTGCCAGTAGTCCGAAGACAAGGCCCCTATCGTATCAGCCCCAGCATTTT	CASSPKTRPLSYQPQHF
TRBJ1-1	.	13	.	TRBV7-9	TGTGCCAGCAGTCGACCAGGGAACACTGAAGCTTTCTTT	CASSRPGNTEAFF
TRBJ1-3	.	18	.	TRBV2	TGTGCCAGCACCACCTCAGGGCCGGGCAGTGTCTCTGGAAACACCATATATTTT	CASTTSGPGSVSGNTIYF
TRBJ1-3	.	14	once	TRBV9	TGTGCCAGCAGCGTAGTCGACACGGGAAACACCATATATTTT	CASSVVDTGNTIYF
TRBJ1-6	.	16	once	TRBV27	TGTGCCAGCAGTTTAGGAATGGGGCTAGGTAATTCACCCCTCCACTTT	CASSLGMGLGNSPLHF
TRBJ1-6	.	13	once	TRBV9	TGTGCCAGCAGCGCAGGGGTTGGGTCACCCCTCCACTTT	CASSAGVGSPLHF
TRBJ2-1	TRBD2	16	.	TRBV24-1	TGTGCCACCAGTGATGGGAGGACTAGTGGGGTCAATGAGCAGTTCTTC	CATSDGRTSGVNEQFF
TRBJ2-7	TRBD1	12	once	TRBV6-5	TGTGCCAGCAGTTTCCAGGGGGACGAGCAGTACTTC	CASSFQGDEQYF
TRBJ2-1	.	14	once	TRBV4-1	TGCGCCAGCAGCCAAGATCAGGGGGAGGATGAGCAGTTCTTC	CASSQDQGEDEQFF
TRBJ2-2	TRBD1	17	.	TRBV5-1	TGCGCCAGCAGCTCCGGGACAGGGATTCGTGGCACCGGGGAGCTGTTTTTT	CASSSGTGIRGTGELFF
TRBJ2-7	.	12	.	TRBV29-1	TGCAGCGTTGAAGATGGTCTATACGAGCAGTACTTC	CSVEDGLYEQYF
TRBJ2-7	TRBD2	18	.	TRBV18	TGTGCCAGCTCACCAAGGAGGCAGGGACTAGCGGGAGCCTACGAGCAGTACTTC	CASSPRRQGLAGAYEQYF
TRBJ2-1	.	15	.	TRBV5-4	TGTGCCAGCAGCTCTAACAGGGTGGAAGTCCATGAGCAGTTCTTC	CASSSNRVEVHEQFF
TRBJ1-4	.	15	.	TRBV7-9	TGTGCCAGCAGCTCCCGGGGGGACGCTAATGAAAAACTGTTTTTT	CASSSRGDANEKLFF
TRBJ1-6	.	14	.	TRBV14	TGTGCCAGCAGCTCGCGTACGGGGAATTCACCCCTCCACTTT	CASSSRTGNSPLHF
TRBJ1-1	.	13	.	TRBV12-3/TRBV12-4	TGTGCCAGCAGCCAACAAGAAAACACTGAAGCTTTCTTT	CASSQQENTEAFF
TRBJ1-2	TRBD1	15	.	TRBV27	TGTGCCAGCAGTTCTCGGACAGGGGGCGTTTATGGCTACACCTTC	CASSSRTGGVYGYTF
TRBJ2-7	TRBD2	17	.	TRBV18	TGTGCCAGCTCACCACCAGGACTAGCGGGAGCGGCGGTCGAGCAGTACTTC	CASSPPGLAGAAVEQYF
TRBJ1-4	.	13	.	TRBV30	TGTGCCTGGAGTTTACAGGGTAATGAAAAACTGTTTTTT	CAWSLQGNEKLFF
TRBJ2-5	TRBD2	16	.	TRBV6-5	TGTGCCAGCAGTTACGCGGCGGGAGGGGTCCAAGAGACCCAGTACTTC	CASSYAAGGVQETQYF
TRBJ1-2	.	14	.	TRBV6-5	TGTGCCAGCAGTTACCGGGGGGCCGGTTATGGCTACACCTTC	CASSYRGAGYGYTF
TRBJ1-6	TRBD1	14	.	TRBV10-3	TGTGCCATCAGTGCACAGGGGGCAAATTCACCCCTCCACTTT	CAISAQGANSPLHF
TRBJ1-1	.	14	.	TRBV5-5	TGTGCCAGCAGCTTAGGGGTAGCAGGGACTGAAGCTTTCTTT	CASSLGVAGTEAFF
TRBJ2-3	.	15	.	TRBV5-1	TGCGCCAGCAGCTTGTCCGGCGGTCCTGGGGATACGCAGTATTTT	CASSLSGGPGDTQYF
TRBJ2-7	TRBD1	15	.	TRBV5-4	TGTGCCAGCAGCTTAGGAAGGACAGGAATCGTCGAGCAGTACTTC	CASSLGRTGIVEQYF
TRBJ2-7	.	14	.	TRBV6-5	TGTGCCAGCAACCAACAGGGGAGGCCCTACGAGCAGTACTTC	CASNQQGRPYEQYF
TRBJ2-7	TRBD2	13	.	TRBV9	TGTGCCAGCAGCGTCGGACTAGACTACGAGCAGTACTTC	CASSVGLDYEQYF
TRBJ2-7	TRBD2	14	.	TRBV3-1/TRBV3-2	TGTGCCAGCAGCCGAGCGGGAACCTCCTACGAGCAGTACTTC	CASSRAGTSYEQYF
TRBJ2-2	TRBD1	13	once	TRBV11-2	TGTGCCAGCAGGCTACAGGGGTCCGGGGAGCTGTTTTTT	CASRLQGSGELFF
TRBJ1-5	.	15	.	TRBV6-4	TGTGCCAGCAGTGACGTGGCAGGGAAGGATCAGCCCCAGCATTTT	CASSDVAGKDQPQHF
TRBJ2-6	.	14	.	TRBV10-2	TGCGCCAGCAGTGGAGAGTCTGGGGCCAACGTCCTGACTTTC	CASSGESGANVLTF
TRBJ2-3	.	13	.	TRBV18	TGTGCCAGCTCACCGGGAGCCACAGATACGCAGTATTTT	CASSPGATDTQYF
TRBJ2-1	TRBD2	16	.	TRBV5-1	TGCGCCAGCAGCTTGGCCGTGACTAGCGGCCACAATGAGCAGTTCTTC	CASSLAVTSGHNEQFF
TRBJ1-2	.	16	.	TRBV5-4	TGTGCCAGCAGCTTGGATCGGGGGGGGCAATACTATGGCTACACCTTC	CASSLDRGGQYYGYTF
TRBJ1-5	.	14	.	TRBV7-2	TGTGCCAGCAGACATCGGGGGGGCAATCAGCCCCAGCATTTT	CASRHRGGNQPQHF
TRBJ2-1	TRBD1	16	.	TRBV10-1	TGCGCCAGCAGTCGGGACAGGGCTGTCCCCTACAATGAGCAGTTCTTC	CASSRDRAVPYNEQFF
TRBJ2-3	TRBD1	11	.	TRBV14	TGTGCCAGCAGTACAGGGGGCTCGCAGTATTTT	CASSTGGSQYF
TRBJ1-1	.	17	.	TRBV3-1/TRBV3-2	TGTGCCAGCAGCCAAGAAAGAAGACAGAAAGAGAACACTGAAGCTTTCTTT	CASSQERRQKENTEAFF
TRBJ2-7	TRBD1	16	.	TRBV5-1	TGCGCCAGCAGCCTCATGACGGGACAGGGTACCCACGAGCAGTACTTC	CASSLMTGQGTHEQYF
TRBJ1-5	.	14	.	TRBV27	TGTGCCAGCAGCCCTAGACCAAGCAATCAGCCCCAGCATTTT	CASSPRPSNQPQHF
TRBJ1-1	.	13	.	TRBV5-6	TGTGCCAGCAGCTTGTTTCGAGGCACTGAAGCTTTCTTT	CASSLFRGTEAFF
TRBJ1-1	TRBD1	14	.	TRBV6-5	TGTGCCAGCAGCGGGACAGAGATGAACACTGAAGCTTTCTTT	CASSGTEMNTEAFF
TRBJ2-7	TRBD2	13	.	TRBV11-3	TGTGCCAGCAGCTGGGCGGGGGCCTACGAGCAGTACTTC	CASSWAGAYEQYF
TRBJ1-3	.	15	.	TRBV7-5	TGTGCCAGGGGTCCCGACAGACGGTTTGGAAACACCATATATTTT	CARGPDRRFGNTIYF
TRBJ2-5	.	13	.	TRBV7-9	TGTGCCAGCAGCTCTCAGGGGACAGAGACCCAGTACTTC	CASSSQGTETQYF
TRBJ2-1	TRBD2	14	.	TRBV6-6	TGTGCCAGCGCTCGGACTAGCGGCCACAATGAGCAGTTCTTC	CASARTSGHNEQFF
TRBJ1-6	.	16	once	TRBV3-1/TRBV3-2	TGTGCCAGCAGCCAAACCGTGGACACCTATAATTCACCCCTCCACTTT	CASSQTVDTYNSPLHF
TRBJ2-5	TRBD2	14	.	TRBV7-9	TGTGCCAGCAGCTCGGGACTAGCGGGACTATCCCAGTACTTC	CASSSGLAGLSQYF
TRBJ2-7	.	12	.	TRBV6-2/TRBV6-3	TGTGCCAGCAGTCACAGTGCATACGAGCAGTACTTC	CASSHSAYEQYF